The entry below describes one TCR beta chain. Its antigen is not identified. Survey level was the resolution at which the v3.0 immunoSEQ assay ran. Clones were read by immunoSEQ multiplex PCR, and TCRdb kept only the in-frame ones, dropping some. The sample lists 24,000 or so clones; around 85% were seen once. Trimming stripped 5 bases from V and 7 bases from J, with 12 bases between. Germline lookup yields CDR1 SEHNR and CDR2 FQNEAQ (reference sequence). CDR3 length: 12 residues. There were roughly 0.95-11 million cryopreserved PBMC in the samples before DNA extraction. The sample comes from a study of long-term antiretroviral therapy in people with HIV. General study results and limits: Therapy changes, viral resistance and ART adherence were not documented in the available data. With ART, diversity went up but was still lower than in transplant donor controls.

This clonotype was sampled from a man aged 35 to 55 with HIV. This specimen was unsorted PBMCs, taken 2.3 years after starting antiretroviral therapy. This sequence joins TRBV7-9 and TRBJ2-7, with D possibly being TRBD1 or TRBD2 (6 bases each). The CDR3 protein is CASSPEGGEQYF. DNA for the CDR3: TGTGCCAGCAGCCCAGAAGGGGGGGAGCAGTACTTC.